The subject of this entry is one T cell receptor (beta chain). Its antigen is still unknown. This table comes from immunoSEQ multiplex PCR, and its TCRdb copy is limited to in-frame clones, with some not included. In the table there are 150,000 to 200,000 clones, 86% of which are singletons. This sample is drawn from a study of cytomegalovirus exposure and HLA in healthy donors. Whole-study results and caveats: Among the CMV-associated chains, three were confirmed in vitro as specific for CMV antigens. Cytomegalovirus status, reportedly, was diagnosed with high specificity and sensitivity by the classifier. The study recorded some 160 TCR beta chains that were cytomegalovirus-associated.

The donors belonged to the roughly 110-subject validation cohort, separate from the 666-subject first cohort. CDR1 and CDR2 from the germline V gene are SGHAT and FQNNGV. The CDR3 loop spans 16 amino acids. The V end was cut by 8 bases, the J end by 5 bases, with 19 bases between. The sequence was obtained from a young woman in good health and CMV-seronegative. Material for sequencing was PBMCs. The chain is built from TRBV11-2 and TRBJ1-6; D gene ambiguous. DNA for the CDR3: TGTGCCAGCTCATTTTGGGTTCGGCAGGATAATTCACCCCTCCACTTT. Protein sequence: CASSFWVRQDNSPLHF.